The present entry profiles one T cell receptor beta chain with its context. The antigen remains unidentified. One end of the junction does not line up with germline, which may come from a read error. This sample is part of a study of breast tumors, draining lymph nodes, adjacent tissues. Study results and limitations: Tumor and nontumor repertoires were significantly more similar in luminal-like than in basal-like breast cancer. Data only fit, rather than demonstrated, lymph node origin of most tumor T cells. Compared with lymph nodes, tumors were less diverse; compared with nontumor tissue, more.

Breast cancer patients provided tissue from their axillary draining lymph nodes. TCRdb re-called the multiplex PCR reads through MiXCR, storing one row per CDR3 protein. This table has roughly 130,000 distinct CDR3 sequences, about 20% appearing once. The sample consisted of axillary lymph node tissue. The sequence came from a female donor with breast cancer. Some clones in this sample may be carry-over from other donors' samples.

As DNA, the CDR3 is TGTGTCAGCTCACCCACGAGCTCCTACAATGAGCAGTTCTTC. Its protein is CVSSPTSSYNEQFF. The chain joins TRBV18 to TRBJ2-1, with no clear D. CDR1 is KGHSH, CDR2 LQKENI, per germline. There are 14 residues in the CDR3.